These 16 T cell receptor beta chains share one sample of origin, sequenced in a study of T cells after yellow fever vaccination. TCRdb re-analysed the 5' RACE reads in MiXCR, keeping a single row per CDR3 protein. The table includes 500,000 to 700,000 distinct CDR3 sequences, roughly 21% detected once. The source was PBMCs, collected 15 days after the yellow fever booster vaccination. These receptors all come from a man aged 25-40 years who received the YFV17D yellow fever vaccine.

This clonotype was counted at least ten times. The chain combines TRBV5-1 with TRBJ2-2; D is perhaps TRBD1 or TRBD2 (5 bases each). The CDR3 contains 15 residues. Trimming removed 1 base from V and 4 bases from J, with 11 bases in between. CDR1 and CDR2 from the germline V gene are SGHRS and YFSETQ. The CDR3 loop reads CASSLIERGTGELFF. DNA for the CDR3: TGCGCCAGCAGCTTGATTGAGAGGGGCACCGGGGAGCTGTTTTTT.

The gene calls are TRBV10-1 and TRBJ2-7; 7 bases fit TRBD1. The CDR3 totals 16 residues. Germline CDR1 WNHNN, CDR2 SYGVQD (reference sequence). V was clipped by 10 bases and J by 1 base; unmatched bases: 16. The DNA for the CDR3 is TGCGCCACCCCCGCAGGGACAGACCGCCATTCCTACGAGCAGTACTTC. It is translated as CATPAGTDRHSYEQYF.

This clonotype has only a few counts. CDR3 in amino acids: CATSSARGGGPYNEQFF. Here the CDR3 DNA reads TGTGCCACCAGCAGTGCTCGGGGGGGAGGACCTTACAATGAGCAGTTCTTC. V usage is TRBV15 and J usage is TRBJ2-1; 8 nucleotides agree with TRBD2. Germline values: CDR1 LNHNV, CDR2 YYDKDF (reference sequence). V lost 3 bases, J lost 4 bases, and 11 bases stayed unmatched. The CDR3 has 17 residues. The full variable domain, completed using reference TRBV15 and TRBJ2-1, is DAMVIQNPRYQVTQFGKPVTLSCSQTLNHNVMYWYQQKSSQAPKLLFHYYDKDFNNEADTPDNFQSRRPNTSFCFLDIRSPGLGDTAMYLCATSSARGGGPYNEQFFGPGTRLTVL.

The V and J genes are TRBV5-1 and TRBJ2-5; 7 bases agree with TRBD1. After removal of 4 bases from V and 2 bases from J, the junction contained 5 bases not matched to a gene. Looked up from germline, CDR1 is SGHRS and CDR2 is YFSETQ. The CDR3 runs to 14 residues. The DNA for the CDR3 is TGCGCCAGCAGCACAAGGACAGGACAAGAGACCCAGTACTTC. Translating it yields CASSTRTGQETQYF.

Only a few counts were recorded for this clonotype. The chain recombines TRBV6-2 or TRBV6-3 with TRBJ2-1; tentatively, D is TRBD1 (5 bases). Between the trimmed V and J ends, which lost 4 bases and 0 bases, there was a span of 10 bases. CDR1 is MNHEY, CDR2 SVGEGT, per germline. The CDR3 has 15 residues. CDR3 nucleotide sequence: TGTGCCAGCAGTTCCCTAGACAGCTCCTACAATGAGCAGTTCTTC. This encodes CASSSLDSSYNEQFF.

This clonotype turned up a few times. This chain links TRBV6-5 with TRBJ2-1; D is perhaps TRBD1 or TRBD2 (5 bases each). This CDR3 contains 12 residues. V was trimmed by 10 bases and J by 8 bases, leaving 15 bases between them. The germline gives CDR1 MNHEY, CDR2 SVGAGI. The CDR3 nucleotides are TGTGCCACCGGGACGGATAACGATGAGCAGTTCTTC. It is translated as CATGTDNDEQFF.

This clonotype was found a few times. This rearrangement joins TRBV15 to TRBJ2-7, with 7 bases matching TRBD1. The CDR3 covers 13 residues. The junction had 4 bases not matched to a gene; V was cut back by 4 bases and J by 4 bases. Germline assignment: CDR1 LNHNV and CDR2 YYDKDF (reference sequence). The CDR3 bases are TGTGCCACCAGCACCGGCAGGGGGTACGAGCAGTACTTC. Amino acids: CATSTGRGYEQYF.

The gene calls are TRBV20-1 and TRBJ2-1, with D possibly TRBD2 on 6 matching bases. There are 16 residues in the CDR3. Germline V lookup: CDR1 DFQATT, CDR2 SNEGSKA (reference sequence). Trimming shortened V by 0 bases and J by 7 bases, and 19 bases separated the two germline ends. CDR3 in DNA: TGCAGTGCTAGAGATGTTACGGACGGGAGTGGGAATGAGCAGTTCTTC. Amino acid sequence: CSARDVTDGSGNEQFF.

The rearrangement joins TRBV4-3 to TRBJ2-3; 7 positions agree with TRBD2. Trimming removed 1 base from V and 6 bases from J; junction bases left unmatched: 13. The CDR3 runs 17 residues. Germline V gene data show CDR1 as LGHNA and CDR2 as YSLEER. The CDR3, as DNA: TGCGCCAGCAGCCAAGCTTTTACGCGGGAGCTAGGGGATACGCAGTATTTT. Encoded protein: CASSQAFTRELGDTQYF.

This rearrangement joins TRBV12-3 or TRBV12-4 to TRBJ2-7; D possibly corresponds to TRBD1 (6 bases). The CDR3 is made up of 12 amino acids. The V end lost 6 bases, the J end lost 5 bases, and 11 bases lay between the germline ends. The DNA for the CDR3 is TGTGCCAGCAGCCACAGGGTCCACGAGCAGTACTTC. This sequence encodes CASSHRVHEQYF.

CDR3: CASSETGKNIQYF. CDR3 DNA: TGTGCCAGCAGTGAAACAGGAAAAAACATTCAGTACTTC. This sequence joins TRBV25-1 and TRBJ2-4; possible D gene TRBD1, 5 bases. The V gene lost 2 bases and the J gene lost 4 bases, with 6 bases spanning the gap. Germline CDR1 is MGHDK and CDR2 is SYGVNS. The CDR3 runs 13 residues.

This chain joins TRBV4-2 and TRBJ2-5; D might be TRBD2 (5 bases). The CDR3 spans 15 residues. V was clipped by 0 bases and J by 2 bases, with 10 bases between them. Germline V gene data show CDR1 as LGHNA and CDR2 as YNFKEQ. The CDR3 spells CASSQEDRGQETQYF. The CDR3 DNA reads TGTGCCAGCAGCCAAGAGGATCGGGGACAAGAGACCCAGTACTTC.

Worth noting for this clonotype: This sequence may be a read error, since a much larger clone differs from it by one base. The chain joins TRBV5-1 to TRBJ2-7; D not certain. This CDR3 spans 14 amino acids. The V end was cut by 0 bases, the J end by 0 bases, with 7 bases between. Germline values: CDR1 SGHRS, CDR2 YFSETQ. DNA for the CDR3: TGCGCCAGCAGCTTGGATGTAAGCTCCTACGAGCAGTACTTC. It codes for CASSLDVSSYEQYF.

This clonotype has just a few counts. The J gene is TRBJ2-5, the V gene TRBV10-3; 12 bases line up with TRBD2. Germline values: CDR1 ENHRY, CDR2 SYGVKD. The CDR3 has 13 residues. The ends lost 7 bases at V and 4 bases at J; junction bases unmatched: 1. CDR3 nucleotides: TGTGCCATCACTAGCGGGAGGGGAGAGACCCAGTACTTC. Translated: CAITSGRGETQYF.

This clonotype came up many times. V gene TRBV7-2 combines with J gene TRBJ2-3; 9 bases match TRBD2. This CDR3 region has 15 residues. From germline, CDR1 is SGHTA and CDR2 FQGNSA. V lost 3 bases and J lost 7; bases outside the gene matches: 8. CDR3 region: CASSLRTSVTNTQYF. The CDR3 DNA follows: TGTGCCAGCAGCTTGAGGACTAGCGTAACAAATACGCAGTATTTT.

The V and J genes are TRBV6-2 or TRBV6-3 and TRBJ2-1; TRBD2 matches at 13 bases. The V gene's germline CDR1 is MNHEY and CDR2 SVGEGT. This CDR3 comprises 20 residues. Trimming at V came to 0 bases and at J to 0 bases, leaving 8 bases not matched to a gene. The CDR3, as DNA: TGTGCCAGCAGTTACTCCGGGACAGGGACTAGCGGGAACTCCTACAATGAGCAGTTCTTC. Its protein product is CASSYSGTGTSGNSYNEQFF.